This section outlines one T cell receptor (beta chain) sequence together with its context. This CDR3 is 16 amino acids long. V was trimmed by 3 bases and J by 6 bases, leaving 17 bases between them. CDR1 MDHEN and CDR2 SYDVKM come from the germline V gene. The source of the sample is a study of shared clonotypes between healthy human individuals. Here immunoSEQ multiplex PCR was the method, and the copy in TCRdb shows in-frame clones only, minus some. The profile shows about 690,000 clones, 80% to 95% of them singletons. Material for sequencing was memory CD8+ T cells from PBMCs. The subset: CD45RO+ cells pooled with CCR7-negative TemRA cells. The TCR originated in a man aged 18 to 29 in good health. Some clones in this sample may be carry-over from other donors' samples. This sequence joins TRBV28 and TRBJ2-2; D is perhaps TRBD2 (6 bases). The CDR3 sequence: CASSFPGVGHPGELFF. The CDR3 region has the DNA TGTGCCAGCAGTTTTCCGGGGGTGGGCCATCCCGGGGAGCTGTTTTTT.